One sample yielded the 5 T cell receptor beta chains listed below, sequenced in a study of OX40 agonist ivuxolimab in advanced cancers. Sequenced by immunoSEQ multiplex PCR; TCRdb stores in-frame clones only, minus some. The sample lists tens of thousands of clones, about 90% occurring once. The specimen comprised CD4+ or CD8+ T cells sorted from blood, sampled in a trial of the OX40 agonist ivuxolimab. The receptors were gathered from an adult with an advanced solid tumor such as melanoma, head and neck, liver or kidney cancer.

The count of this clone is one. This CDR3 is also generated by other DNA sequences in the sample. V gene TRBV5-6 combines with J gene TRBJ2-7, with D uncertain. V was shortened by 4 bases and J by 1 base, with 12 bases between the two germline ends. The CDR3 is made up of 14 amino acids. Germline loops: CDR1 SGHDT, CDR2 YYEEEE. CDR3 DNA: TGTGCCAGCAGCCTCGGCGGCAGTTCCTACGAGCAGTACTTC. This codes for CASSLGGSSYEQYF.

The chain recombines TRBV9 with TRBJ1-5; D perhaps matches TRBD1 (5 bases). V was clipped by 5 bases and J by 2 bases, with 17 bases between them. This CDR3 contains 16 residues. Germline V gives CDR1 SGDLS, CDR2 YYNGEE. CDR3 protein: CASSLGGIAGNQPQHF. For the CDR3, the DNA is TGTGCCAGCAGTCTGGGGGGAATTGCGGGCAATCAGCCCCAGCATTTT.

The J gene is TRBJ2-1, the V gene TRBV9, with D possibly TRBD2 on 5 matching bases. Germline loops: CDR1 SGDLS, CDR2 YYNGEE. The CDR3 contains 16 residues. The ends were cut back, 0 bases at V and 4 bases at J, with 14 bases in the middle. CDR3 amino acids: CASSVGAEALYNEQFF. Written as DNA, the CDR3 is TGTGCCAGCAGCGTAGGGGCGGAGGCGCTATACAATGAGCAGTTCTTC.

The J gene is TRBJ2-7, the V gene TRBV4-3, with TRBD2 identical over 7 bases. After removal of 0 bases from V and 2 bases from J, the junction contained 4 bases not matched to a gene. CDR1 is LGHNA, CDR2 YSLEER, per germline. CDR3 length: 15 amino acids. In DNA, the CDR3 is TGCGCCAGCAGCCAAGATACTAGCGCGACCTACGAGCAGTACTTC. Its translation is CASSQDTSATYEQYF.

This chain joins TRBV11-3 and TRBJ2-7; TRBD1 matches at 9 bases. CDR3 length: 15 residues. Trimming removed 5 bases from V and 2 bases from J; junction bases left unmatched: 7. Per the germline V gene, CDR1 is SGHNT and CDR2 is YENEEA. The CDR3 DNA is TGTGCCAGCAGCCTAGGCTGGACAGGGGCCTACGAGCAGTACTTC. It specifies CASSLGWTGAYEQYF.